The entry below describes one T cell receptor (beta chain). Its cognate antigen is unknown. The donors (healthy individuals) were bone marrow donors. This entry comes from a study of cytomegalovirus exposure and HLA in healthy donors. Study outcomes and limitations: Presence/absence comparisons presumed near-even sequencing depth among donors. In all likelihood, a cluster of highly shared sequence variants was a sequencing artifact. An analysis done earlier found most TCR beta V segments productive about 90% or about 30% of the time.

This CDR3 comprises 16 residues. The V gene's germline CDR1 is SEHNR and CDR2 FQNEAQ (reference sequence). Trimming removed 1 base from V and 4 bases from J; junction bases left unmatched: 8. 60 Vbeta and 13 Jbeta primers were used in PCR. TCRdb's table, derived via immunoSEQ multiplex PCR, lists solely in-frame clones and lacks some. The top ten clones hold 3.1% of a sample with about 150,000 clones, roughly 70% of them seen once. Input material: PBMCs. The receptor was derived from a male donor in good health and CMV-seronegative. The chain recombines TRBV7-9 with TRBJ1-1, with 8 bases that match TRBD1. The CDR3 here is CASSLVHTGGGTEAFF. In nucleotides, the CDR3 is TGTGCCAGCAGCTTAGTACACACAGGGGGGGGCACTGAAGCTTTCTTT.